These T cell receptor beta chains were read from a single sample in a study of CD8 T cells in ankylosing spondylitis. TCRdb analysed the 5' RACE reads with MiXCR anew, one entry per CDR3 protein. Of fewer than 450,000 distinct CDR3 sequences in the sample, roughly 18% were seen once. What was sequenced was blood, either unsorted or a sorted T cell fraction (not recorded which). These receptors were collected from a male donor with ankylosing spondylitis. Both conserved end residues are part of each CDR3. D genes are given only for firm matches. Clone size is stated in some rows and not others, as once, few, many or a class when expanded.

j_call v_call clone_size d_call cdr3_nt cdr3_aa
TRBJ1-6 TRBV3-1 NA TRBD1 TGTGCCAGCAGCCAAGGGACAGGGGGCGTTTCACCCCTCCACTTT CASSQGTGGVSPLHF
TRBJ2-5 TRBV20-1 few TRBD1 TGCAGTGCTGAAGGGGGCGCCCAAGAGACCCAGTACTTC CSAEGGAQETQYF
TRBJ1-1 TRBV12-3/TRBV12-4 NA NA TGTGCCAGCAGTTTTAATGCCGGCACAGTGAACACTGAAGCTTTCTTT CASSFNAGTVNTEAFF
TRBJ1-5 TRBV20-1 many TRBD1 TGCAGTGCTACGGGGGGGACAGGGGGTCGGAGCAATCAGCCCCAGCATTTT CSATGGTGGRSNQPQHF
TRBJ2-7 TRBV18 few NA TGTGCCAGCTCACCACCGGGGGGCCTCTACGAGCAGTACTTC CASSPPGGLYEQYF
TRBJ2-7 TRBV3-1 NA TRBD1 TGTGCCAGCAGCAAGACAGGGGTGGCGGACGAGCAGTACTTC CASSKTGVADEQYF
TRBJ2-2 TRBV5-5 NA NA TGTGCCAGCAGCCATAGGGACACGTCCACCGGGGAGCTGTTTTTT CASSHRDTSTGELFF
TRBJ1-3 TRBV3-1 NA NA TGTGCCAGCAGCCAAGATCGCCCTCTGACCTCTGGAAACACCATATATTTT CASSQDRPLTSGNTIYF
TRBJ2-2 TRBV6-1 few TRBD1 TGTGCCAGCCGGACAGGGGAAGGGACCGGGGAGCTGTTTTTT CASRTGEGTGELFF
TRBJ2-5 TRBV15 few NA TGTGCCACCAGCAGGCGGACTCCCGGTCAAGAGACCCAGTACTTC CATSRRTPGQETQYF
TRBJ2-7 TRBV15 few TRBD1 TGTGCCACCAGCAGAGGAAGGACAGGGTCCTACGAGCAGTACTTC CATSRGRTGSYEQYF
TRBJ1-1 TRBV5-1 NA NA TGCGCCAGCAGCTTGGAGGCAGGGCGTGAAGCTTTCTTT CASSLEAGREAFF
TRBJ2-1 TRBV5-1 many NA TGCGCCAGCAGCAGGAACTACAATGAGCAGTTCTTC CASSRNYNEQFF
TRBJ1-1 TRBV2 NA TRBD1 TGTGCCAGCAGGGCCGAGGGGACAGGGGTTGCTGAAGCTTTCTTT CASRAEGTGVAEAFF
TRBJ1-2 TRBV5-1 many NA TGCGCCAGCAGCTATCAGGGTGAAGTTGGCTACACCTTC CASSYQGEVGYTF
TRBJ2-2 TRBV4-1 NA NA TGCGCCAGCAGCCAAGAGACGGGGCTAGGGACCGGGGAGCTGTTTTTT CASSQETGLGTGELFF
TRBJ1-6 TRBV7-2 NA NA TGTGCCAGCAGCTTAGTGGCCCAGTATTCACCCCTCCACTTT CASSLVAQYSPLHF
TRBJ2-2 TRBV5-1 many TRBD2 TGCGCCAGCATGTTGATAGCGGGGGCGAACACCGGGGAGCTGTTTTTT CASMLIAGANTGELFF
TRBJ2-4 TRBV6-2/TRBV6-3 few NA TGTGCCAGCTCCCCGGAACGGGGAAGCGCCAAAAACATTCAGTACTTC CASSPERGSAKNIQYF
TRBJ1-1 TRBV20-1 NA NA TGCAGTGCTAGAGACCGGGGGGGCCCGAACACTGAAGCTTTCTTT CSARDRGGPNTEAFF
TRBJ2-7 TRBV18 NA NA TGTGCCAGCTCCCCAAGATCGGAAGAGCAGTACTTC CASSPRSEEQYF
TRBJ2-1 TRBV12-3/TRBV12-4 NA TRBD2 TGTGCCAGCAGATCCGGACTAGCGGGGGGGGCCGAGCAGTTCTTC CASRSGLAGGAEQFF
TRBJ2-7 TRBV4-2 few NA TGTGCCAGCAGCCAAGAAGTGGGAAGAACCCAGTACTTC CASSQEVGRTQYF
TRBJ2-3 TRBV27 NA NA TGTGCCAGCAGTTTACAGGGAATAGATACGCAGTATTTT CASSLQGIDTQYF
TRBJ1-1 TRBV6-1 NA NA TGTGCCAGCAGTCTCCGAGGGGAGAACACTGAAGCTTTCTTT CASSLRGENTEAFF
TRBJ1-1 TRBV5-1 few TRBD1 TGCGCCAGCAGCCCGGGGCGGGACAGATATCGAACTGAAGCTTTCTTT CASSPGRDRYRTEAFF
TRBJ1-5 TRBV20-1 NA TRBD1 TGCAGTGCTGAGGCGATGACAGGGCGAGGTAGCAATCAGCCCCAGCATTTT CSAEAMTGRGSNQPQHF
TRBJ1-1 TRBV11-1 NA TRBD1 TGTGCCAGCAGCCCTCAGGACAGGGGGTACATGAACACTGAAGCTTTCTTT CASSPQDRGYMNTEAFF
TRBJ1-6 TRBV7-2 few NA TGTGCCAGCAGCTTAGCGCTGAGTTCACCCCTCCACTTT CASSLALSSPLHF
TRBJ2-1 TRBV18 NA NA TGTGCCAGCTCACTTATTTCCGGGACCGGAGGTTCCAATGAGCAGTTCTTC CASSLISGTGGSNEQFF
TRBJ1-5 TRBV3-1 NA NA TGTGCCAGCAGCCAAGAGGCAGGCTGGGGTCAGCCCCAGCATTTT CASSQEAGWGQPQHF
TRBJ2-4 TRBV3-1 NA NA TGTGCCAGCAGTGATGGGGCCTTGGCCGGCATTCAGTACTTC CASSDGALAGIQYF
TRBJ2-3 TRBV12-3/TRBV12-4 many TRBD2 TGTGCCAGCAGTTTGCGGGGGGGTCTTAGCACAGATACGCAGTATTTT CASSLRGGLSTDTQYF
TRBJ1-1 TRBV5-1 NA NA TGCGCCAGCAGCTCCACCCGTTGGGGAGGGAGCACTGAAGCTTTCTTT CASSSTRWGGSTEAFF
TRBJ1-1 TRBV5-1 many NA TGCGCCAGCAGCTTGGAGGGTCGACAGGAAGCTTTCTTT CASSLEGRQEAFF
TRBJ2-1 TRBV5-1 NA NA TGCGCCAGCAGCTTGGACGGGAACCGGGCCTACAATGAGCAGTTCTTC CASSLDGNRAYNEQFF
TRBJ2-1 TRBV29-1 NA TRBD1 TGCAGCGCCCGATCAGGGGGCCAGGGGCAGTTCTTC CSARSGGQGQFF
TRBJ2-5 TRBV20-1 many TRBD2 TGCAGTGCTAGAGTGGGCGGGAGGAACTACCAAGAGACCCAGTACTTC CSARVGGRNYQETQYF
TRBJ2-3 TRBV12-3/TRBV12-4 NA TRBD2 TGTGCCAGCACCTCTCCTAGCGGGAGTCGGACAGATACGCAGTATTTT CASTSPSGSRTDTQYF
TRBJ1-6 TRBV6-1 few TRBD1 TGTGCCAGCAGCCGTACCGGGACAGGGGTTGTTAATTCACCCCTCCACTTT CASSRTGTGVVNSPLHF
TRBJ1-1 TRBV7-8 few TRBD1 TGTGCCAGCAGCTTAGGGGACAGGGTGAACACTGAAGCTTTCTTT CASSLGDRVNTEAFF
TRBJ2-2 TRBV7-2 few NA TGTGCCAGCAGCTTAGAACAGCTAGGGACCGGGGAGCTGTTTTTT CASSLEQLGTGELFF
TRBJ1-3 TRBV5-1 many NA TGCGCCAGCAGCTTAGGCAGCGGCTCTGGAAACACCATATATTTT CASSLGSGSGNTIYF
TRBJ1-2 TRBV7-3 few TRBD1 TGTGCCAGCAGCTCGGGGACAGGGGGCGTATATGGCTACACCTTC CASSSGTGGVYGYTF
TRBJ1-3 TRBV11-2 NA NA TGTGCCAGCAGCCGGTTAACCTCTGGAAACACCATATATTTT CASSRLTSGNTIYF
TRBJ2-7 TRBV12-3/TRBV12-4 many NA TGTGCCAGCAGTTTAAAGTTGTGGCAGGGAACCTTCTACGAGCAGTACTTC CASSLKLWQGTFYEQYF
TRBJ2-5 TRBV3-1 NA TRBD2 TGTGCCAGCAGCCAATCTGCGGGAGGTGCGGAGACCCAGTACTTC CASSQSAGGAETQYF
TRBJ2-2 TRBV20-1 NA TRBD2 TGCAGTGCTCAAGTTGGGACTAGCGAGATCTATTACACCGGGGAGCTGTTTTTT CSAQVGTSEIYYTGELFF
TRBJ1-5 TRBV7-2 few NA TGTGCCAGCAGCTTGGGCTCCCGTAGCAATCAGCCCCAGCATTTT CASSLGSRSNQPQHF
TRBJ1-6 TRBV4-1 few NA TGCGCCAGCAGCCAAGGTTGGCCGGAGAATTCACCCCTCCACTTT CASSQGWPENSPLHF
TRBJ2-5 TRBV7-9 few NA TGTGCCAGCAGCTCGTTATCGCCAAGGGAGACCCAGTACTTC CASSSLSPRETQYF